Below, 11 T cell receptor beta chains from the same sample are listed, as sequenced in a study of shared clonotypes between healthy human individuals. The method was immunoSEQ multiplex PCR; TCRdb's version includes in-frame clones alone and lacks a portion of them. Here the sample spans about 2.3 million clones, just over 90% being singletons. The sequenced sample was naive CD4+ T cells from PBMCs. Subset reported: CD45RA+ positively selected. These receptors were obtained from a man between 18 and 35 years old in good health. Some clones in this sample may be carry-over from other donors' samples.

This clone was seen just once. The chain joins TRBV5-4 to TRBJ1-1; the match to TRBD1 covers 7 bases. The CDR3 sequence is 14 residues long. Germline V lookup: CDR1 SGHNT, CDR2 YYREEE (reference sequence). The junction had 8 bases not matched to a gene; V was cut back by 2 bases and J by 7 bases. The CDR3 nucleotides are TGTGCCAGCAGCTTTTCCCAGGGGGGGATTGAAGCTTTCTTT. Residues: CASSFSQGGIEAFF.

V gene TRBV28 combines with J gene TRBJ1-3; maybe TRBD1 (6 bases). The CDR3 sequence is 14 residues long. The germline V gene encodes CDR1 MDHEN and CDR2 SYDVKM. Trimming took off 7 bases at V and 2 bases at J, with 12 bases between the two ends. The CDR3 DNA is TGTGCCAGCAACCCGGGGGGGCCTGGAAACACCATATATTTT. This encodes CASNPGGPGNTIYF.

V is TRBV7-2 and J is TRBJ2-1; 8 bases are a match to TRBD2. Germline V CDR1 and CDR2: SGHTA, FQGNSA. J gave up 4 bases and V 0 bases, and 5 bases lay outside the gene matches. The CDR3 consists of 16 residues. The CDR3 here is CASSLAGSSGYNEQFF. The CDR3, as DNA: TGTGCCAGCAGCTTAGCAGGGTCTAGCGGGTACAATGAGCAGTTCTTC.

The gene calls are TRBV5-1 and TRBJ1-1; TRBD1 is a possible D gene (5 bases). Between the trimmed V and J ends, which lost 0 bases and 7 bases, there was a span of 10 bases. The CDR3 sequence is 13 residues long. CDR1 and CDR2 from the germline V gene are SGHRS and YFSETQ. The CDR3 spells CASSLVPGYEAFF. In DNA form, the CDR3 reads TGCGCCAGCAGCTTGGTGCCAGGGTATGAAGCTTTCTTT. Combining the CDR3 with reference TRBV5-1 and TRBJ1-1 gives the whole variable domain KAGVTQTPRYLIKTRGQQVTLSCSPISGHRSVSWYQQTPGQGLQFLFEYFSETQRNKGNFPGRFSGRQFSNSRSEMNVSTLELGDSALYLCASSLVPGYEAFFGQGTRLTVV.

The chain combines TRBV2 with TRBJ1-3; the D is unclear. The germline gives CDR1 SNHLY, CDR2 FYNNEI. CDR3 length: 16 residues. V lost 0 bases and J lost 0, with 9 bases in between. CDR3 sequence: CASSEARARSGNTIYF. CDR3 in DNA: TGTGCCAGCAGTGAAGCGCGGGCCCGCTCTGGAAACACCATATATTTT.

This sequence joins TRBV7-9 and TRBJ2-7, with D tentatively TRBD1 (6 bases). Deletions cut 3 bases from V and 2 bases from J, with 14 bases between. The germline V gene has CDR1 SEHNR and CDR2 FQNEAQ (reference sequence). CDR3 length equals 15 residues. The CDR3 DNA sequence: TGTGCCAGCAGCTTCCCCGAGACAGGAGCCTACGAGCAGTACTTC. The encoded protein is CASSFPETGAYEQYF.

The rearrangement uses TRBV2 and TRBJ1-2; a possible D gene is TRBD1 (5 bases). The length of the CDR3 is 13 residues. V was pared by 3 bases and J by 7 bases, with 12 bases between. CDR1 and CDR2 (germline): SNHLY, FYNNEI. CDR3 nucleotide sequence: TGTGCCAGCAGTGATTTGACAGTCAGTGGCTACACCTTC. Its translation is CASSDLTVSGYTF. The entire variable domain, with the rest obtained from reference TRBV2 and TRBJ1-2, is as follows: EPEVTQTPSHQVTQMGQEVILRCVPISNHLYFYWYRQILGQKVEFLVSFYNNEISEKSEIFDDQFSVERPDGSNFTLKIRSTKLEDSAMYFCASSDLTVSGYTFGSGTRLTVV.

This chain uses TRBV7-3 with TRBJ1-1, with D possibly matching TRBD1 (5 bases). The CDR3 extends over 14 amino acids. Trimming removed 2 bases from V and 5 bases from J, with 12 bases in between. Germline values: CDR1 SGHTA, CDR2 FQGTGA. The CDR3 bases are TGTGCCAGCAGCTTATCATCAGGGTTGACTGAAGCTTTCTTT. Translated, it gives CASSLSSGLTEAFF.

On this clone itself: The germline gene is not matched at one end of the junction; a read error may be the cause. This rearrangement joins TRBV20-1 to TRBJ2-7, with D perhaps matching TRBD1 (6 bases). The V gene's germline CDR1 is DFQATT and CDR2 SNEGSKA (reference sequence). The CDR3 has 8 amino acids. The CDR3: CSASRDNF. CDR3 in DNA: TGCAGTGCTAGCCGGGACAACTTC.

This rearrangement joins TRBV14 to TRBJ2-5; D gene uncertain. Trimming stripped 1 base from V and 2 bases from J, with 8 bases between. This CDR3 has 14 residues. Germline CDR1 is SGHDN and CDR2 is FVKESK. For the CDR3, the DNA is TGTGCCAGCAGCCAAGGTCCCTTACAAGAGACCCAGTACTTC. Residues: CASSQGPLQETQYF.

This clone was detected only once. The genes are TRBV18 and TRBJ2-7; D gene ambiguous. Germline V gene sequence: CDR1 KGHSH, CDR2 LQKENI. This CDR3 comprises 16 residues. Trimming removed 1 base at V and 0 bases at J, with 13 bases between. In nucleotides, the CDR3 is TGTGCCAGCTCACCACTTAGAGACCCCAACTCCTACGAGCAGTACTTC. Translation gives CASSPLRDPNSYEQYF.